The clone carrying this T cell receptor beta chain was detected ten times or more. Antigen: not known. TCRdb processed the 5' RACE reads anew with MiXCR; each CDR3 protein has one entry. The table lists 350,000 to 450,000 distinct CDR3 sequences, approximately 19% of them singletons. The data derive from a study of T cells after yellow fever vaccination. Study observations and caveats: Contaminants from the bulk population, in the form of abundant clonotypes, could be found in FACS-sorted repertoires.

The length of the CDR3 is 13 residues. V lost 5 bases and J lost 7, with 9 bases in between. This sequence originates from a man aged 18 to 29 who received the YFV17D yellow fever vaccine. The rearrangement uses TRBV12-3 or TRBV12-4 and TRBJ1-6; D might be TRBD1 (5 bases). The sequenced sample was PBMCs, obtained before the yellow fever booster vaccination. The CDR3 DNA is TGTGCCAGCAGTCCCAGACAGAATTCACCCCTCCACTTT. It yields the protein CASSPRQNSPLHF.